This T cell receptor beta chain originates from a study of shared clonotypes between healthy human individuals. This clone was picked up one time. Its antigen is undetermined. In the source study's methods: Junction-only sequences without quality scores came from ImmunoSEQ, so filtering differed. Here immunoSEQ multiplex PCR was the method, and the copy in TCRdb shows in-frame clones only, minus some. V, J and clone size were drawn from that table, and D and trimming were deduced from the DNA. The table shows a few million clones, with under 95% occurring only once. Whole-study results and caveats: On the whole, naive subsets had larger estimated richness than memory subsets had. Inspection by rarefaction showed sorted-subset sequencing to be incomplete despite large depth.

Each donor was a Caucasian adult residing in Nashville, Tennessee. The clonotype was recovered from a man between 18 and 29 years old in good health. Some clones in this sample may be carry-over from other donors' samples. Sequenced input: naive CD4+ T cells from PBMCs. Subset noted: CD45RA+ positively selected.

The CDR3 region is CASSLAVSQGINQPQHF. The CDR3 DNA is TGTGCCAGCAGTTTAGCAGTATCCCAGGGAATCAATCAGCCCCAGCATTTT. The chain is built from TRBV28 and TRBJ1-5; a weak D match, TRBD1 (5 bases). CDR3 size: 17 residues. With 2 bases removed from V and 3 bases from J, the gap between germline ends came to 17 bases. Germline V gene data show CDR1 as MDHEN and CDR2 as SYDVKM.